This T cell receptor (beta chain) was obtained from a study of response to subunit inactivated influenza vaccine. Study results and limitations: The authors proposed limited new T cell recruitment per seasonal influenza vaccination.

TCRdb passed the RT-PCR reads through MiXCR, listing each CDR3 protein once. The repertoire has 500,000 to 600,000 distinct CDR3 sequences, roughly 8.2% of them found once; the top ten carry 10% to 15%. V lost 1 base to trimming and J lost 3 bases; unmatched junction nucleotides: 6. CDR1 and CDR2 (germline): SEHNR, FQNEAQ (reference sequence). This CDR3 comprises 17 residues. Note on this clonotype: Its antigen is undetermined.

The source of this sequence is a man aged 45-69 years who received an inactivated influenza vaccine. The chain couples TRBV7-9 to TRBJ1-4; 9 nucleotides align to TRBD1. The specimen comprised PBMCs from blood, sampled roughly 24 months after vaccination. CDR3 coding DNA: TGTGCCAGCAGCTTAGTCCCGGGACAGGGTCCTAATGAAAAACTGTTTTTT. This translates into CASSLVPGQGPNEKLFF.